This entry features one T cell receptor beta chain sequence. This sample is part of a study of blood T cell repertoires in COVID-19. About the study: Researchers got acute and convalescent COVID-19 samples from the United States, Italy and Spain. PBMCs, B-cell-depleted T cells, or T cells were the source of the cDNA or gDNA that made up the material.

Original processing methods: Amplification from reference gene primers served as the basis for estimated nucleated cell counts. Libraries were prepared by immunoSEQ multiplex PCR; TCRdb keeps only in-frame clonotypes and omits some of them. V and J calls and clone size follow that table, whereas D and trimming were derived from the DNA. Among some 32,000 clones, about 91% were seen once, and the ten largest hold over 25%. Per germline, CDR1 WSHSY and CDR2 SAAADI. The CDR3 covers 16 residues. V dropped 6 bases and J dropped 3; count of bases not matched to a gene: 10. The sequenced material came from peripheral blood. The chain combines TRBV10-2 with TRBJ2-7; 11 bases match TRBD1. The source of this sequence is a human donor in a cohort sampled during active COVID-19. The CDR3 is CASRNIGTGGFYEQYF. The CDR3 nucleotides read TGCGCCAGCAGGAATATCGGGACAGGGGGTTTCTACGAGCAGTACTTC.